The 16 T cell receptor beta chains in this list originate from one sample, sequenced in a study of blood T cells in healthy people across ages. Next came a second PCR, run for about 7 to 11 cycles, which used a sample-barcoded 5' primer along with a J-beta primer mix. One entry per CDR3 protein, called by TCRdb with MiXCR from the 5' RACE reads. This table has 540,000 or so distinct CDR3 sequences, nearly 25% appearing once. These same data were also listed under a study on T cells of mothers and their children.

Sequencing was performed on blood. These TCRs come from a boy younger than 18 in good health.

The V and J genes are TRBV14 and TRBJ2-7, with 8 positions matching TRBD2. Germline CDR1 reads SGHDN; CDR2 reads FVKESK. The CDR3 spans 15 residues. J gave up 0 bases and V 1 base, and 2 bases lay outside the gene matches. This CDR3 reads CASSQVAGNSYEQYF. In nucleotides, the CDR3 is TGTGCCAGCAGCCAAGTAGCGGGGAACTCCTACGAGCAGTACTTC.

This clonotype has more than one count but fewer than ten. CDR3 protein: CSVEGGQLETQYF. The CDR3 DNA follows: TGCAGCGTTGAGGGGGGCCAGTTGGAGACCCAGTACTTC. The chain has TRBV29-1 and TRBJ2-5; D tentatively reads TRBD1 or TRBD2 (6 bases each). The CDR3 is 13 amino acids. Germline-derived CDR1 and CDR2 are SQVTM and ANQGSEA. V gave up 3 bases and J gave up 5 bases, with 13 bases separating them.

V usage is TRBV7-9 and J usage is TRBJ2-7; possibly TRBD1 for D (5 bases). The CDR3 runs to 15 residues. Germline values: CDR1 SEHNR, CDR2 FQNEAQ (reference sequence). V was cut by 5 bases and J by 0 bases, with 14 bases left in between. The CDR3 sequence is CASSQDTQNSYEQYF. The DNA of the CDR3 is TGTGCCAGCAGCCAGGACACTCAAAACTCCTACGAGCAGTACTTC.

The V call is TRBV29-1, the J call TRBJ2-3, with TRBD2 as a possible D gene (5 bases). The V gene lost 7 bases and the J gene lost 4 bases, with 18 bases spanning the gap. CDR1 and CDR2 (germline): SQVTM, ANQGSEA. The CDR3 runs to 14 residues. CDR3 DNA: TGCAGCGGGAAGGAGAGCGGCATTTCAGATACGCAGTATTTT. Its protein is CSGKESGISDTQYF.

This clonotype has a handful of counts. Relative to the germline gene, one junction end is altered; a read error may explain this. V gene TRBV24-1 combines with J gene TRBJ1-1; D ambiguous. The CDR3 loop spans 14 amino acids. The V gene's germline CDR1 is KGHDR and CDR2 SFDVKD. In DNA form, the CDR3 reads TGTGTCACCAGTGCGGACGGATTGAACACTGAAGCTTTCTTT. The encoded protein is CVTSADGLNTEAFF.

Concerning this clonotype: The final CDR3 position lacks the conserved phenylalanine or tryptophan, pointing to a likely read error. The limits of the CDR3 on the DNA are not certain, so only TCRdb's listed CDR3 is given. This chain links TRBV21-1 with TRBJ1-2. TRBV21-1 is labeled a pseudogene. The CDR3 contains 14 residues when both ends are counted. This CDR3 reads CASSKPDALCGYTL.

The chain employs TRBV19 and TRBJ2-5; 7 nucleotides match TRBD1. The J call may be faulty, since TRBJ2-7 better matches the DNA end. Germline V gene sequence: CDR1 LNHDA, CDR2 SQIVND (reference sequence). This CDR3 is built from 15 residues. CDR3 bases: TGTGCCAGTAGTGTGGGACAGACCATCTCCTACGAGCAGTACTTC. Protein product: CASSVGQTISYEQYF.

The gene calls are TRBV28 and TRBJ2-5; unclear D gene. V shed 3 bases and J shed 3 bases, with 11 bases lying between them. The CDR3 contains 14 residues. Germline loops: CDR1 MDHEN, CDR2 SYDVKM. The CDR3 spells CASSFPGSKETQYF. The CDR3 bases are TGTGCCAGCAGTTTCCCAGGATCCAAAGAGACCCAGTACTTC.

The CDR3 region is CATSDWAGADGYTF. The CDR3, as DNA: TGTGCCACCAGTGATTGGGCAGGGGCGGATGGCTACACCTTC. The rearrangement links TRBV24-1 to TRBJ1-2, with D tentatively TRBD1 (6 bases). CDR1 is KGHDR, CDR2 SFDVKD, per germline. The germline V and J ends were trimmed by 2 bases and 6 bases, with 12 bases remaining between them. This CDR3 comprises 14 residues.

The CDR3 region is CSVELVGLAGVYNEQFF. The CDR3 DNA follows: TGCAGCGTTGAATTGGTGGGCTTAGCGGGAGTCTACAATGAGCAGTTCTTC. This chain uses TRBV29-1 with TRBJ2-1; 9 positions match TRBD2. Germline loops: CDR1 SQVTM, CDR2 ANQGSEA. V lost 2 bases and J lost 3; bases outside the gene matches: 11. The CDR3 covers 17 residues.

This clonotype showed up many times. This rearrangement joins TRBV3-1 to TRBJ1-4; no reliable D call. The germline gives CDR1 LGHDT, CDR2 YNNKEL (reference sequence). This CDR3 has 12 amino acids. Between the trimmed V and J ends, which lost 1 base and 7 bases, there was a span of 4 bases. The CDR3 sequence: CASSQVSEKLFF. DNA of the CDR3: TGTGCCAGCAGCCAAGTGAGTGAAAAACTGTTTTTT.

CDR3 sequence: CASSPTGFIYGYTF. CDR3 DNA sequence: TGTGCCAGCAGTCCGACAGGGTTTATCTATGGCTACACCTTC. The chain combines TRBV27 with TRBJ1-2; TRBD1 agrees at 7 bases. After removal of 5 bases from V and 4 bases from J, the junction contained 7 bases not matched to a gene. Germline V gene lookup returns CDR1 MNHEY and CDR2 SMNVEV (reference sequence). The CDR3 runs to 14 residues.

There are a few counts of this clonotype. CDR3 DNA sequence: TGTGCCAGCAGCTTAGTCCGCGTAGAAGAGCAGTTCTTC. This encodes CASSLVRVEEQFF. V gene TRBV7-9 combines with J gene TRBJ2-1; no clear D. Per germline, CDR1 SEHNR and CDR2 FQNEAQ (reference sequence). The CDR3 length is 13 residues. V was pared by 1 base and J by 10 bases, with 11 bases between.

This clonotype appeared a few times. The V gene is TRBV12-3 or TRBV12-4, the J gene TRBJ2-1, with no clear D. CDR3 length: 12 amino acids. Trimming stripped 5 bases from V and 5 bases from J, with 7 bases between. CDR3 DNA sequence: TGTGCCAGCAGTAGGATGAACAATGAGCAGTTCTTC. Translated: CASSRMNNEQFF.

This clonotype was recorded a few times. The chain is built from TRBV11-2 and TRBJ2-4, with 9 bases identical to TRBD2. Looked up from germline, CDR1 is SGHAT and CDR2 is FQNNGV. Unmatched junction bases numbered 7, after V lost 4 bases and J lost 0 bases. The CDR3 consists of 17 residues. The DNA for the CDR3 is TGTGCCAGCAGCTCGATGCGGGAGGGACTAGCCAAAAACATTCAGTACTTC. It yields the protein CASSSMREGLAKNIQYF.

This clonotype was seen a few times. The genes are TRBV28 and TRBJ2-5, with D tentatively TRBD2 (5 bases). Gene TRBJ2-7 matches the end of the DNA better, so the J call may be wrong. Germline V gene data show CDR1 as MDHEN and CDR2 as SYDVKM. CDR3 length: 14 residues. CDR3 residues: CASSLASPYYEQYF. The CDR3 region has the DNA TGTGCCAGCAGTTTGGCTAGCCCCTACTACGAGCAGTACTTC.